This TCR beta chain is drawn from a study of blood T cell repertoires in COVID-19. Germline CDR1 and CDR2: MGHRA and YSYEKL. Trimming removed 0 bases from V and 2 bases from J, with 8 bases in between. The CDR3 sequence is 15 residues long. Per the study methods: Nucleated cell number was recorded as an estimate derived from reference gene primer amplification. Sequenced by immunoSEQ multiplex PCR; TCRdb stores in-frame clones only, minus some. D and trimming were read from the DNA, whereas the V and J calls and clone size are those reported in that table. The sample contains 100,000 or so clones, around 84% of which appear only once.

This TCR was sampled from a man between 65 and 85 years old with active or convalescent COVID-19. Sequencing used peripheral blood. V is TRBV4-1 and J is TRBJ1-5; possibly TRBD1 for D (5 bases). In DNA form, the CDR3 reads TGCGCCAGCAGCCAAGACGGGGGGGGCAATCAGCCCCAGCATTTT. The encoded protein is CASSQDGGGNQPQHF.